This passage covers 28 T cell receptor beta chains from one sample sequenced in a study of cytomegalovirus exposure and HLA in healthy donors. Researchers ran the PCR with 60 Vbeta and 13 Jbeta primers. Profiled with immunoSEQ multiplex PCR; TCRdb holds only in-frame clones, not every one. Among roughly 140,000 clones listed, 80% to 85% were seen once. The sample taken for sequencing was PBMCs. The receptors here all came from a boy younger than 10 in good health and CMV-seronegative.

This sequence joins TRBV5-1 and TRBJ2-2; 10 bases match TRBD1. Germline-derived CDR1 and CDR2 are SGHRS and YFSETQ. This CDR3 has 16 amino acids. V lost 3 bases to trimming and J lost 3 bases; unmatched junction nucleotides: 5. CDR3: CASSWPGTGDTGELFF. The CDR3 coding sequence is TGCGCCAGCAGCTGGCCCGGGACAGGGGACACCGGGGAGCTGTTTTTT.

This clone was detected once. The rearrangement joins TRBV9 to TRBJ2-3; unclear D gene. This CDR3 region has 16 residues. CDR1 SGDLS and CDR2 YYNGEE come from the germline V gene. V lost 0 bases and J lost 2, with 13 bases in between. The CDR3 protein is CASSVEVRVFTDTQYF. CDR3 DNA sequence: TGTGCCAGCAGCGTAGAAGTTAGAGTATTCACAGATACGCAGTATTTT.

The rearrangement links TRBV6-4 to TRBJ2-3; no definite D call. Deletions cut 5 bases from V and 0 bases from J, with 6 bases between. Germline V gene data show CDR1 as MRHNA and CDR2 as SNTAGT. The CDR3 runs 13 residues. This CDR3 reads CASSSSSTDTQYF. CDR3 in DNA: TGTGCCAGCAGTTCCTCTAGCACAGATACGCAGTATTTT.

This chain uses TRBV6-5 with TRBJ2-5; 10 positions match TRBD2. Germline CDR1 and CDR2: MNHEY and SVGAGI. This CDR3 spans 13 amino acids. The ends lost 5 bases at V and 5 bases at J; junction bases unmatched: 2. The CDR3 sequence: CASSSGRGETQYF. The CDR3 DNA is TGTGCCAGCAGTAGCGGGAGGGGCGAGACCCAGTACTTC.

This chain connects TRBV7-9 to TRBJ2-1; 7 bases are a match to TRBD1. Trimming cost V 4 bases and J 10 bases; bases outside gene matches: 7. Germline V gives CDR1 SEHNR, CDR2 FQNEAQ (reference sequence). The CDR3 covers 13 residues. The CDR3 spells CASSSQPTGEQFF. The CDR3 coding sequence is TGTGCCAGCAGCTCTCAGCCGACAGGGGAGCAGTTCTTC.

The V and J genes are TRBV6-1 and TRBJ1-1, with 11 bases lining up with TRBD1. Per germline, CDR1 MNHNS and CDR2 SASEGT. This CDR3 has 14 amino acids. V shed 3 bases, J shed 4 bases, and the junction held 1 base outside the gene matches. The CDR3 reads CASSEGTGGTEAFF. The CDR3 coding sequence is TGTGCCAGCAGTGAGGGGACAGGGGGCACTGAAGCTTTCTTT.

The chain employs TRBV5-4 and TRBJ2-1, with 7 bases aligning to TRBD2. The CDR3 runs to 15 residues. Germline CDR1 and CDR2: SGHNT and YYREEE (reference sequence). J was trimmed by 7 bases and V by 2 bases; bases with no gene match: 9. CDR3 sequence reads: CASSFQRGSWNEQFF. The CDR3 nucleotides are TGTGCCAGCAGCTTCCAGCGGGGTTCGTGGAATGAGCAGTTCTTC. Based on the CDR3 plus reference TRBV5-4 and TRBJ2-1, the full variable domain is ETGVTQSPTHLIKTRGQQVTLRCSSQSGHNTVSWYQQALGQGPQFIFQYYREEENGRGNFPPRFSGLQFPNYSSELNVNALELDDSALYLCASSFQRGSWNEQFFGPGTRLTVL.

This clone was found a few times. The CDR3 DNA is TGTGCCAGCAGCGCACAGACGAACACTGAAGCTTTCTTT. Translation: CASSAQTNTEAFF. The rearrangement uses TRBV9 and TRBJ1-1; D uncertain. This CDR3 has 13 residues. Trimming pared 3 bases from V and 1 base from J, leaving 7 bases between. The germline V gene has CDR1 SGDLS and CDR2 YYNGEE.

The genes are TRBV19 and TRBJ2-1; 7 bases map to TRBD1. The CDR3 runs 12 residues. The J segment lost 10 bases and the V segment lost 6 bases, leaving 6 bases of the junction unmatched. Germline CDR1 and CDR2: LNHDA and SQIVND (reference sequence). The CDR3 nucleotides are TGTGCCAGTAGCGACAGGGCGTGGGAGCAGTTCTTC. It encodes CASSDRAWEQFF.

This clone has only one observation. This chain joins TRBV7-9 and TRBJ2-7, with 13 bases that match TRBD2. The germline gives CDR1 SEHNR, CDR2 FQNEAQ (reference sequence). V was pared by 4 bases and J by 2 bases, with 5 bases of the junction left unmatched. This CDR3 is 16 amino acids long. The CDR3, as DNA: TGTGCCAGCAGCTCAGGAGGGACTAGCGGGACCTACGAGCAGTACTTC. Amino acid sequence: CASSSGGTSGTYEQYF.

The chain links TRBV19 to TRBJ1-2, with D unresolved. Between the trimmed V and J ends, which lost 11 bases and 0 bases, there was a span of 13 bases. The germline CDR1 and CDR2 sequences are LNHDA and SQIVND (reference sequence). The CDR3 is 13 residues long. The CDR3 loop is CACKLTANYGYTF. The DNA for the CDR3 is TGTGCCTGCAAGCTAACCGCTAACTATGGCTACACCTTC.

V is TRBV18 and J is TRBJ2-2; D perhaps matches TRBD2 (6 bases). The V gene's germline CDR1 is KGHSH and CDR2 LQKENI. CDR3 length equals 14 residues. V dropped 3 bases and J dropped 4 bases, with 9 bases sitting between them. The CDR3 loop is CASSPKTSTGELFF. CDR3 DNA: TGTGCCAGCTCACCGAAGACTAGCACCGGGGAGCTGTTTTTT.

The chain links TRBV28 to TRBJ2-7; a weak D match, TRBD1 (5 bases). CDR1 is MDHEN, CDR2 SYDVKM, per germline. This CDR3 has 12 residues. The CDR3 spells CAWGDPSYEQYF. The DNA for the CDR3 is TGTGCTTGGGGCGATCCCTCCTACGAGCAGTACTTC.

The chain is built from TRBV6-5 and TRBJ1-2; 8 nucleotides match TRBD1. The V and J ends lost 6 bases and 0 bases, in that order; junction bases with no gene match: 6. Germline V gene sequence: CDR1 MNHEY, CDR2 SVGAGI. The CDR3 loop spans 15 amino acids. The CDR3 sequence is CASRRQGAANYGYTF. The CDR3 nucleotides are TGTGCCAGCAGACGCCAGGGGGCAGCTAACTATGGCTACACCTTC.

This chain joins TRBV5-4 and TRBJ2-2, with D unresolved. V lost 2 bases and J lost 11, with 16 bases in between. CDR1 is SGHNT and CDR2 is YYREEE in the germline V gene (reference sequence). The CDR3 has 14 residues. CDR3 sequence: CASSLRIGSDELFF. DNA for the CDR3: TGTGCCAGCAGCTTAAGGATCGGAAGCGACGAGCTGTTTTTT. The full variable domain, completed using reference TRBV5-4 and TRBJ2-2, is ETGVTQSPTHLIKTRGQQVTLRCSSQSGHNTVSWYQQALGQGPQFIFQYYREEENGRGNFPPRFSGLQFPNYSSELNVNALELDDSALYLCASSLRIGSDELFFGEGSRLTVL.

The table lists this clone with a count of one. The CDR3: CASSFGTGRGQGNQPQHF. CDR3 coding DNA: TGTGCCAGCAGTTTTGGGACAGGGAGGGGTCAAGGCAATCAGCCCCAGCATTTT. The V call is TRBV28, the J call TRBJ1-5, with 9 bases lining up with TRBD1. The junction had 11 bases not matched to a gene; V was cut back by 3 bases and J by 2 bases. Germline CDR1 reads MDHEN; CDR2 reads SYDVKM. The CDR3 length is 18 residues.

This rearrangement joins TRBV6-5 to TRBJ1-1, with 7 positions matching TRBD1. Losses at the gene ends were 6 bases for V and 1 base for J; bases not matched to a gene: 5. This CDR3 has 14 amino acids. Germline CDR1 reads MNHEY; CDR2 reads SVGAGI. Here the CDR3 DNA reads TGTGCCAGCAGGCGACAGGGAGGGAACACTGAAGCTTTCTTT. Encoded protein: CASRRQGGNTEAFF.

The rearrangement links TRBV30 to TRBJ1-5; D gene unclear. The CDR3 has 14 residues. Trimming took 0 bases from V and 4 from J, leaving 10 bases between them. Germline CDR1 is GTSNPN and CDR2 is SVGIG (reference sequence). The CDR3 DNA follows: TGTGCCTGGAGTGTGTCCAGGCCTAATCAGCCCCAGCATTTT. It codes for CAWSVSRPNQPQHF. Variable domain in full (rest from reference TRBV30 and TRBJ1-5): SQTIHQWPATLVQPVGSPLSLECTVEGTSNPNLYWYRQAAGRGLQLLFYSVGIGQISSEVPQNLSASRPQDRQFILSSKKLLLSDSGFYLCAWSVSRPNQPQHFGDGTRLSIL.

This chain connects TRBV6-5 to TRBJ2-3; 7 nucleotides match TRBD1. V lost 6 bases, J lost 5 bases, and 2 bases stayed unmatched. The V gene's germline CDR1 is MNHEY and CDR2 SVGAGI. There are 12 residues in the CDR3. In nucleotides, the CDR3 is TGTGCCAGCAGGACAGGGCGAGATACGCAGTATTTT. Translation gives CASRTGRDTQYF.

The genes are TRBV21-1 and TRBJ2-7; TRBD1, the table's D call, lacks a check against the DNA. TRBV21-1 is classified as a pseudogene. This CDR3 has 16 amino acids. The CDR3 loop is CASSKGNRGSSKEQYF. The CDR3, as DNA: TGTGCCAGCAGCAAAGGAAACAGGGGATCATCGAAAGAGCAGTACTTC.

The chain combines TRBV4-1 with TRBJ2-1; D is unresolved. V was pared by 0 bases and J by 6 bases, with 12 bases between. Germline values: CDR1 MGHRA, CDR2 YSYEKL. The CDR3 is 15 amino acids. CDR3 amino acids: CASSQEDWVSNEQFF. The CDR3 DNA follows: TGCGCCAGCAGCCAAGAAGACTGGGTTTCCAATGAGCAGTTCTTC.

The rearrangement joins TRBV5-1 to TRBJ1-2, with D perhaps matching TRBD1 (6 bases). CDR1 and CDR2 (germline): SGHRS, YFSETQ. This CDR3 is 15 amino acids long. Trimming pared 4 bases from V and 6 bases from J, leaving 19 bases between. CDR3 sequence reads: CASSQRPTGSHGYTF. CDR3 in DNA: TGCGCCAGCAGCCAAAGGCCGACAGGTTCCCATGGCTACACCTTC.

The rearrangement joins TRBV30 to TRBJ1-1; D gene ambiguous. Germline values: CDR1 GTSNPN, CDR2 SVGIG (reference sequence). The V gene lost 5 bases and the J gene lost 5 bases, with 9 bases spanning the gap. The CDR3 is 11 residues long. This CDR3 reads CAWERWTEAFF. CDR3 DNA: TGTGCCTGGGAACGGTGGACTGAAGCTTTCTTT. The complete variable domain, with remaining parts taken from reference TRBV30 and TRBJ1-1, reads SQTIHQWPATLVQPVGSPLSLECTVEGTSNPNLYWYRQAAGRGLQLLFYSVGIGQISSEVPQNLSASRPQDRQFILSSKKLLLSDSGFYLCAWERWTEAFFGQGTRLTVV.

CDR3 sequence (DNA): TGCAGCGTTGGACAGGGGGCTGCTAATGAAAAACTGTTTTTT. This encodes CSVGQGAANEKLFF. The chain couples TRBV29-1 to TRBJ1-4, with 10 bases that match TRBD1. Germline-derived CDR1 and CDR2 are SQVTM and ANQGSEA. V was clipped by 4 bases and J by 3 bases; unmatched bases: 2. The CDR3 sequence is 14 residues long.

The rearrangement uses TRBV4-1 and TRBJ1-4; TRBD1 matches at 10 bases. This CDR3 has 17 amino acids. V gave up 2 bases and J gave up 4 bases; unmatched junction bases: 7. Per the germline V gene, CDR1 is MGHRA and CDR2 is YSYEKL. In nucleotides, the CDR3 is TGCGCCAGCAGCCAACGGGACAGGGGACGGGATAATGAAAAACTGTTTTTT. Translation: CASSQRDRGRDNEKLFF.

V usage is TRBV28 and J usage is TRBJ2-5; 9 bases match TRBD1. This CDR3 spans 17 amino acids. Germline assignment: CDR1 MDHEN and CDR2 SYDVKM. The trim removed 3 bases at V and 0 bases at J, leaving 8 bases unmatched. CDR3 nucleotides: TGTGCCAGCAGTTTTAGCAGGACAGGGGAGTACCAAGAGACCCAGTACTTC. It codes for CASSFSRTGEYQETQYF.

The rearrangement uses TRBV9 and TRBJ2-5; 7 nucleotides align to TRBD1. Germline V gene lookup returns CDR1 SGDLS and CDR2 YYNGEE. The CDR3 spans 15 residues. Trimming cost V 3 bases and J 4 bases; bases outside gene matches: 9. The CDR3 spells CASSAGTEFLETQYF. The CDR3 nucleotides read TGTGCCAGCAGCGCCGGGACAGAGTTTTTAGAGACCCAGTACTTC.

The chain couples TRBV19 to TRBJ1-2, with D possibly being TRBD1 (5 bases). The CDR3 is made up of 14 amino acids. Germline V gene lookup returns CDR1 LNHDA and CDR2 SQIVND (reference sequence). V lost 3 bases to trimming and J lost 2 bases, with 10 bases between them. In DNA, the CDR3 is TGTGCCAGTAGTATTGGAGGGGTCAACTATGGCTACACCTTC. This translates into CASSIGGVNYGYTF.